The following is a TCR beta chain sequence with its context. No cognate antigen has been identified for it. Within one base of it there is no much larger clone, and no base qualities were kept. Profiling of TCR beta VDJ combinations and CDR3 sequences used genomic DNA as the template. TCR repertoire sequencing was run on an Illumina HiSeq 2000. The authors' analysis ran thus. Repertoire assessment relied on Simpson's diversity index, CDR3 size and DJ length profiles, and TRBV/TRBJ rearrangement plots. The immunodominant clone was defined as the most abundant DNA sequence in deep sequencing data. CDR3 amino acid sequences were checked for sharing between subjects and were compared against published repertoires and the VDJdb database. TCRdb reanalyzed the raw reads on its own, using fastp at Q25 for trimming and MiXCR for clone calling, and kept in-frame beta chains. Rows matching on CDR3 protein sequence are summarized as one entry with the most common DNA and genes. V and J calls and clone size were set by TCRdb, not the authors. In all, the sample holds 160,000 or so distinct CDR3 sequences, and around 47% of those were seen once. The leading ten clones occupy 3.2% of the sample.

This record comes from a study of CD8+CD57+ T cells in acquired aplastic anemia (dated by TCRdb to 2016 to 2019). Study-wide context: DNA extracted from sorted CD4+ and CD8+ cells had a mean of around 3.3 ug, with a range of about 0.18 to 27.4 ug. CD8+CD57+ expansion was defined as a frequency above the mean frequency observed in healthy subjects. Study-level results and caveats: No significant difference in CD8+ Simpson's diversity was found between patients and healthy controls (P=0.060). Although 25 to 30 CD8+ CDR3 sequences were shared by patients and controls, these sequences appeared highly expressed in patients and within the immunodominant clones of patients.

Its CDR3 holds 12 amino acids, cysteine through phenylalanine. The sequence is cut down to CDR3 DNA, 36 bases in frame from base 1. V and J are truncated by 4 bases and 4 bases respectively, leaving an intervening sequence of 4 bases. The germline V gene gives CDR1 as SGHTA and CDR2 as FQGNSA. Flow cytometry had shown CD8+CD57+ cell expansion in the patients selected for sequencing. All patients had severe acquired aplastic anemia diagnosed by International Study of Aplastic Anemia and Agranulocytosis and Camitta criteria. Patients had received no therapy at the time of blood sampling. In the study, sorted CD4+ and CD8+ blood T cells from patients with severe aplastic anemia and from healthy subjects underwent deep sequencing of TCR repertoires. Patients were enrolled under clinicaltrials.gov protocols 00001620, 01623167, 00001397, 00071045, 00081523 and 00961064 in the USA. Ficoll-Paque density gradient centrifugation was used to isolate peripheral blood mononuclear cells. Before DNA was extracted, CD4+ and CD8+ T cells were sorted using either FACS or magnetic beads.

What was sequenced was sorted CD4+, CD8+, or CD8+CD57+ T cells (not recorded which) from PBMCs. The sequence came from a human donor with aplastic anemia. The rearrangement joined TRBV7-2 to TRBJ2-2; no D segment can be confidently identified. At the DNA level, the sequence is TGTGCCAGCAGCTATATCACCGGGGAGCTGTTTTTT. Its translation is CASSYITGELFF.